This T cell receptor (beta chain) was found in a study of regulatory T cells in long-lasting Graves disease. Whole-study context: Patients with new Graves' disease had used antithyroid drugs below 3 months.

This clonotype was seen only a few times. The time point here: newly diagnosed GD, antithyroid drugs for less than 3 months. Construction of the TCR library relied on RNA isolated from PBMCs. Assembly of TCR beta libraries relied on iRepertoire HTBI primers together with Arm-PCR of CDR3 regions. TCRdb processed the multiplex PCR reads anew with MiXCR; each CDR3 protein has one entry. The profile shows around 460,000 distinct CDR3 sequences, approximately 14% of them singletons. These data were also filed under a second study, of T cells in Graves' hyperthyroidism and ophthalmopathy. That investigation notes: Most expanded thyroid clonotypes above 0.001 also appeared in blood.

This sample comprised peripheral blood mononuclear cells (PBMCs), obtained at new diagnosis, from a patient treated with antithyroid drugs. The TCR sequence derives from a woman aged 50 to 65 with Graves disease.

Here the CDR3 reads CASSQVEQAYEQYF. DNA for the CDR3: TGCGCCAGCAGCCAAGTAGAACAGGCCTACGAGCAGTACTTC. The rearrangement links TRBV4-1 to TRBJ2-7, with D possibly being TRBD1 (5 bases). V was trimmed by 1 base and J by 2 bases, leaving 9 bases between them. Germline V gives CDR1 MGHRA, CDR2 YSYEKL. The CDR3 contains 14 residues.